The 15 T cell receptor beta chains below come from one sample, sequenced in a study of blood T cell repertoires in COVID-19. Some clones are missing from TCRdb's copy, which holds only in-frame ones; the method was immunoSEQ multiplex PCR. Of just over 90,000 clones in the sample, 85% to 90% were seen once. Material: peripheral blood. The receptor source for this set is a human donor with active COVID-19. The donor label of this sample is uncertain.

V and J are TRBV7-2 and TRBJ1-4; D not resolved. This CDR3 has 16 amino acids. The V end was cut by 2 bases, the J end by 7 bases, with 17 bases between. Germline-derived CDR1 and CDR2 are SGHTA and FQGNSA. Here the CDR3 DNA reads TGTGCCAGCAGCTTACTTGGGTTGTGGGCGGGTGAAAAACTGTTTTTT. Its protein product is CASSLLGLWAGEKLFF.

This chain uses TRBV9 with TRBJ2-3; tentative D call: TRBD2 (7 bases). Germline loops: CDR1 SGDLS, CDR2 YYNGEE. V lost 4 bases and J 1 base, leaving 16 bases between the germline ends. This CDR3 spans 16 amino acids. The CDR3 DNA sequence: TGTGCCAGCAGCTATCTCACGGGGGGCGGCACAGATACGCAGTATTTT. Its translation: CASSYLTGGGTDTQYF.

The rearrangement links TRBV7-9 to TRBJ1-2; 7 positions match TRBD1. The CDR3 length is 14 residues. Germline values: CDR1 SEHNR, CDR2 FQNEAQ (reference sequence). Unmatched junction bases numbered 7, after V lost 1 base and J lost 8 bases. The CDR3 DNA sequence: TGTGCCAGCAGCTTAGGGGACGGGACAGTCGGCTACACCTTC. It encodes CASSLGDGTVGYTF. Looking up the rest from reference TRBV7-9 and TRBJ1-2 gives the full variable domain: DTGVSQNPRHKITKRGQNVTFRCDPISEHNRLYWYRQTLGQGPEFLTYFQNEAQLEKSRLLSDRFSAERPKGSFSTLEIQRTEQGDSAMYLCASSLGDGTVGYTFGSGTRLTVV.

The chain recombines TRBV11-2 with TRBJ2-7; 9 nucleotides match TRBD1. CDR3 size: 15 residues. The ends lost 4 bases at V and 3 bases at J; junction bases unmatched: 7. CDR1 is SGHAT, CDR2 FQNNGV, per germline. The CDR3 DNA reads TGTGCCAGCAGCTCGACCACGGGACAGGGCTACGAGCAGTACTTC. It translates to CASSSTTGQGYEQYF.

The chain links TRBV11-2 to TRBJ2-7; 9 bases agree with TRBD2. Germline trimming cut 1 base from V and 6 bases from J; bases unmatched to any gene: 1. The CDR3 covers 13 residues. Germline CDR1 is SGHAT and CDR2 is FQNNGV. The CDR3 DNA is TGTGCCAGCAGCTTAGTTAGCGGGGGCGAGCAGTACTTC. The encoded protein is CASSLVSGGEQYF.

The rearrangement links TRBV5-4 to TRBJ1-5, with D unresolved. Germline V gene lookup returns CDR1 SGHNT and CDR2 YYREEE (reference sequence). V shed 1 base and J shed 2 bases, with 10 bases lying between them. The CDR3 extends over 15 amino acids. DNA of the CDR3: TGTGCCAGCAGCTTGTCCCCCGGTGGCAATCAGCCCCAGCATTTT. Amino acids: CASSLSPGGNQPQHF.

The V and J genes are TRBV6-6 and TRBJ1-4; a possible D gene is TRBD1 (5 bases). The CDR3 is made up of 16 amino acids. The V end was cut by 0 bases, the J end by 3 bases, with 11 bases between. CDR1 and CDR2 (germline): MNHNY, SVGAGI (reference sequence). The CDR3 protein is CASSYSGGAANEKLFF. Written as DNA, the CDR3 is TGTGCCAGCAGTTACTCAGGAGGGGCGGCTAATGAAAAACTGTTTTTT.

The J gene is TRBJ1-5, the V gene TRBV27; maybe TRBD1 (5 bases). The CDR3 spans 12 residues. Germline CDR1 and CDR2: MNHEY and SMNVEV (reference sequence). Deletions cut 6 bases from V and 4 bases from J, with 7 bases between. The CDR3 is CASSDRNQPQHF. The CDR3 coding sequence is TGTGCCAGCAGCGACAGAAATCAGCCCCAGCATTTT.

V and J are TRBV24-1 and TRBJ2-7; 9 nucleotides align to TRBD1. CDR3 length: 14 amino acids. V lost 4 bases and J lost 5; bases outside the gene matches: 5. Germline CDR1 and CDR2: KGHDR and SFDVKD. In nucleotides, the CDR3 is TGTGCCACCAGTGACCCCGGACAGGGGAACGAGCAGTACTTC. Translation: CATSDPGQGNEQYF.

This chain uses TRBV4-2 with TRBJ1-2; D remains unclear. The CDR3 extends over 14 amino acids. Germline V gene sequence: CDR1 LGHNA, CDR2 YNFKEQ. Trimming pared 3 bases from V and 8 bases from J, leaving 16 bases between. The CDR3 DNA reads TGTGCCAGCAGCCAGGGGTTTCGGGGTGGCGGCTACACCTTC. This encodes CASSQGFRGGGYTF.

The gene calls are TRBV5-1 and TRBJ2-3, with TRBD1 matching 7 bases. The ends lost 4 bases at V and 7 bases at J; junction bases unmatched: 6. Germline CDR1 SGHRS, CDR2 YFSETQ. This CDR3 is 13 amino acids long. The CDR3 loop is CASSPTGSNTQYF. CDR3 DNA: TGCGCCAGCAGCCCGACAGGGTCAAATACGCAGTATTTT. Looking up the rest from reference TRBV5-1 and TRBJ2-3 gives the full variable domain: KAGVTQTPRYLIKTRGQQVTLSCSPISGHRSVSWYQQTPGQGLQFLFEYFSETQRNKGNFPGRFSGRQFSNSRSEMNVSTLELGDSALYLCASSPTGSNTQYFGPGTRLTVL.

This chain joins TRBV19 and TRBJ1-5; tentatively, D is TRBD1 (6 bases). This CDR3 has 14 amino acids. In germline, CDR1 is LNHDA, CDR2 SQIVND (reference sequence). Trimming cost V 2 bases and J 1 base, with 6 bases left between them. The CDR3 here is CASSIQGSNQPQHF. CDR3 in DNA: TGTGCCAGTAGTATACAGGGGAGCAATCAGCCCCAGCATTTT. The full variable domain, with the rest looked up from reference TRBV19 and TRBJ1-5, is DGGITQSPKYLFRKEGQNVTLSCEQNLNHDAMYWYRQDPGQGLRLIYYSQIVNDFQKGDIAEGYSVSREKKESFPLTVTSAQKNPTAFYLCASSIQGSNQPQHFGDGTRLSIL.

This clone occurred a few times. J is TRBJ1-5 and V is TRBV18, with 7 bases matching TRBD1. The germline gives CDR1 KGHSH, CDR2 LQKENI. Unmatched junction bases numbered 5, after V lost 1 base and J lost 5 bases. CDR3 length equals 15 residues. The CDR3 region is CASSPQGAKDQPQHF. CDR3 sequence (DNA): TGTGCCAGCTCACCACAGGGGGCTAAGGATCAGCCCCAGCATTTT.

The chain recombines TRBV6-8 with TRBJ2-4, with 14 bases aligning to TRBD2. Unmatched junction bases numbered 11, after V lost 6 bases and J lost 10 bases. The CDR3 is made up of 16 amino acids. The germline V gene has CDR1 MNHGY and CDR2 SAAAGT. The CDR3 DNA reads TGTGCCAGCAGATGGGGACTAGCGGGGGCCCGACTTATTCAGTACTTC. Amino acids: CASRWGLAGARLIQYF.

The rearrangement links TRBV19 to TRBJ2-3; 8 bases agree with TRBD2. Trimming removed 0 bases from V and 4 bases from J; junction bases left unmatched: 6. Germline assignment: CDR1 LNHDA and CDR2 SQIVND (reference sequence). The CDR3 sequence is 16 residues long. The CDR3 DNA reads TGTGCCAGTAGTATAGAGCCAGCGGGGGCGGCAGATACGCAGTATTTT. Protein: CASSIEPAGAADTQYF. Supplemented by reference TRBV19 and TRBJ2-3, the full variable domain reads DGGITQSPKYLFRKEGQNVTLSCEQNLNHDAMYWYRQDPGQGLRLIYYSQIVNDFQKGDIAEGYSVSREKKESFPLTVTSAQKNPTAFYLCASSIEPAGAADTQYFGPGTRLTVL.